The 21 T cell receptor beta chains presented below share a single source sample, sequenced in a study of T cells in Graves' hyperthyroidism and ophthalmopathy. The investigators amplified TCR beta CDR3 regions from RNA transcripts. First-round RT-PCR with HTBI primers amplified the TCR CDR3 region. Via MiXCR, TCRdb re-called the multiplex PCR reads, giving one row per CDR3 protein. There are more than 500,000 distinct CDR3 sequences in the sample; less than 15% occur only once, and about 14% lies in the top ten. Sequencing input: blood. The receptors derive from a woman in her thirties or forties with Graves' hyperthyroidism.

This clonotype was observed at least ten times. The chain uses TRBV28 and TRBJ2-5; D ambiguous. Germline V gives CDR1 MDHEN, CDR2 SYDVKM. The V end lost 3 bases, the J end lost 4 bases, and 12 bases lay between the germline ends. The CDR3 totals 14 residues. DNA for the CDR3: TGTGCCAGCAGTTTCCCCCCGGGCCGAGAGACCCAGTACTTC. Its protein product is CASSFPPGRETQYF.

The genes are TRBV12-3 or TRBV12-4 and TRBJ1-4; D remains ambiguous. The CDR3 is made up of 12 amino acids. V lost 3 bases and J 8 bases, leaving 7 bases between the germline ends. DNA of the CDR3: TGTGCCAGCAGTTTCGGGAGGGAAAAACTGTTTTTT. This translates into CASSFGREKLFF.

In this sample, this clonotype turned up many times. This chain uses TRBV3-1 with TRBJ2-1, with no clear D. The CDR3 loop spans 12 amino acids. The germline gives CDR1 LGHDT, CDR2 YNNKEL (reference sequence). Trimming removed 0 bases at V and 14 bases at J, with 11 bases between. DNA for the CDR3: TGTGCCAGCAGCCAAGATTACGGGTGGGAGTTCTTC. Protein product: CASSQDYGWEFF.

This clonotype appeared a few times. The rearrangement links TRBV3-1 to TRBJ2-1; D might be TRBD1 (6 bases). CDR3 length equals 16 residues. The germline CDR1 and CDR2 sequences are LGHDT and YNNKEL (reference sequence). The ends were cut back, 0 bases at V and 5 bases at J, with 14 bases in the middle. CDR3 residues: CASSQETQGTNNEQFF. DNA of the CDR3: TGTGCCAGCAGCCAAGAAACCCAGGGGACCAACAATGAGCAGTTCTTC.

CDR3 coding DNA: TGTGCCAGCAGCTCCACAGGGTGGGATTCACCCCTCCACTTT. It is translated as CASSSTGWDSPLHF. The chain couples TRBV11-1 to TRBJ1-6; D may be TRBD1 (6 bases). Trimming took 4 bases from V and 8 from J, leaving 12 bases between them. The CDR3 contains 14 residues. Per germline, CDR1 SGHAT and CDR2 FQDESV (reference sequence).

The V and J genes are TRBV5-1 and TRBJ2-3, with D unresolved. This CDR3 is 14 amino acids long. The V end lost 2 bases, the J end lost 4 bases, and 11 bases lay between the germline ends. CDR1 and CDR2 from the germline V gene are SGHRS and YFSETQ. CDR3 amino acids: CASSLGDSSDTQYF. CDR3 in DNA: TGCGCCAGCAGCTTAGGTGACTCCTCAGATACGCAGTATTTT.

This clonotype was seen many times. DNA of the CDR3: TGTGCCAGCAGAAAGGGACAGGGAGTTGGCAATGAGCAGTTCTTC. Translating gives CASRKGQGVGNEQFF. The chain joins TRBV27 to TRBJ2-1, with TRBD1 matching over 9 bases. Germline CDR1 and CDR2: MNHEY and SMNVEV (reference sequence). V shed 6 bases, J shed 6 bases, and the junction held 9 bases outside the gene matches. This CDR3 spans 15 amino acids.

This clonotype was found many times. The V call is TRBV11-2, the J call TRBJ2-7; TRBD2 matches at 8 bases. V shed 5 bases, J shed 3 bases, and the junction held 9 bases outside the gene matches. Germline CDR1 and CDR2: SGHAT and FQNNGV. The CDR3 is 15 amino acids. The CDR3 sequence is CASSLYSGIGYEQYF. The CDR3 DNA follows: TGTGCCAGCAGCCTATATAGCGGGATCGGCTACGAGCAGTACTTC.

This clonotype was seen many times. The V gene is TRBV7-8, the J gene TRBJ2-7; the match to TRBD1 covers 9 bases. J gave up 3 bases and V 5 bases, and 5 bases lay outside the gene matches. Germline values: CDR1 SGHVS, CDR2 FQNEAQ. This CDR3 spans 14 amino acids. CDR3 amino acids: CASSLRQGDYEQYF. The DNA for the CDR3 is TGTGCCAGCAGCCTGAGACAGGGGGACTACGAGCAGTACTTC.

This clonotype has more than one count but fewer than ten. The chain uses TRBV29-1 and TRBJ2-2; 9 bases agree with TRBD2. With V trimmed by 6 bases and J by 0 bases, 5 bases remained unmatched. From germline, CDR1 is SQVTM and CDR2 ANQGSEA. This CDR3 is built from 15 residues. The CDR3: CSVGSGRTNTGELFF. For the CDR3, the DNA is TGCAGCGTGGGTAGCGGGAGAACGAACACCGGGGAGCTGTTTTTT.

This clonotype was seen a handful of times. The chain joins TRBV6-1 to TRBJ1-1; tentative D call: TRBD1 (6 bases). Deletions cut 8 bases from V and 3 bases from J, with 19 bases between. Germline V gene sequence: CDR1 MNHNS, CDR2 SASEGT. The CDR3 runs 15 residues. The CDR3 nucleotides are TGTGCCAGCCGGAAAGGAACCACAGGGTACACTGAAGCTTTCTTT. Protein sequence: CASRKGTTGYTEAFF.

This clonotype was counted at least ten times. The chain has TRBV6-6 and TRBJ2-1; D is perhaps TRBD1 (6 bases). Germline V gene lookup returns CDR1 MNHNY and CDR2 SVGAGI (reference sequence). The V gene lost 2 bases and the J gene lost 0 bases, with 14 bases spanning the gap. The CDR3 has 17 residues. CDR3 region: CASSYRIDRYSYNEQFF. For the CDR3, the DNA is TGTGCCAGCAGTTACCGTATCGACAGGTACTCCTACAATGAGCAGTTCTTC.

This clonotype has a count of ten or more. This rearrangement joins TRBV12-3 or TRBV12-4 to TRBJ2-7; 9 bases are shared with TRBD1. The CDR3 spans 15 residues. J was trimmed by 5 bases and V by 2 bases; bases with no gene match: 7. CDR3 in amino acids: CASSLTGQGIHEQYF. The CDR3 DNA reads TGTGCCAGCAGTTTAACGGGACAGGGCATCCACGAGCAGTACTTC.

The sample holds a few counts of this clonotype. This chain's CDR3 is CASGRQGVDEQFF. The CDR3 nucleotides read TGTGCCAGCGGGAGACAGGGGGTGGATGAGCAGTTCTTC. V usage is TRBV25-1 and J usage is TRBJ2-1; TRBD1 matches at 9 bases. Germline V gives CDR1 MGHDK, CDR2 SYGVNS. The V and J ends lost 8 bases and 8 bases, in that order; junction bases with no gene match: 7. This CDR3 is built from 13 residues.

This clonotype was counted many times. The chain links TRBV28 to TRBJ1-5, with 7 nucleotides matching TRBD1. This CDR3 spans 17 amino acids. Per germline, CDR1 MDHEN and CDR2 SYDVKM. Germline trimming cut 7 bases from V and 2 bases from J; bases unmatched to any gene: 14. CDR3 nucleotide sequence: TGTGCCAGCAAGGGGACAGTGCATAGTGTAGGCAATCAGCCCCAGCATTTT. This gives the protein CASKGTVHSVGNQPQHF. The full variable domain, with the rest looked up from reference TRBV28 and TRBJ1-5, is DVKVTQSSRYLVKRTGEKVFLECVQDMDHENMFWYRQDPGLGLRLIYFSYDVKMKEKGDIPEGYSVSREKKERFSLILESASTNQTSMYLCASKGTVHSVGNQPQHFGDGTRLSIL.

Turning to this clonotype: Being one base from a much bigger clone, this may be a read error. The chain joins TRBV27 to TRBJ1-2, with 7 bases identical to TRBD1. With 3 bases clipped from V and 4 bases from J, the junction kept 11 bases outside the gene matches. Germline loops: CDR1 MNHEY, CDR2 SMNVEV (reference sequence). The CDR3 sequence is 16 residues long. The CDR3 DNA reads TGTGCCAGCAGTTTTAAGAGGGGGCGGGTCAGCTATGGCTACACCTTC. It specifies CASSFKRGRVSYGYTF.

The chain uses TRBV28 and TRBJ1-5, with a possible D match to TRBD1 (5 bases). The length of the CDR3 is 16 residues. The germline V gene has CDR1 MDHEN and CDR2 SYDVKM. V lost 7 bases, J lost 0 bases, and 16 bases lay in between. The CDR3 protein is CASILNRDPSNQPQHF. CDR3 bases: TGTGCCAGCATTCTAAACCGGGACCCTAGCAATCAGCCCCAGCATTTT.

J is TRBJ2-7 and V is TRBV28; 9 nucleotides match TRBD1. CDR1 is MDHEN, CDR2 SYDVKM, per germline. This CDR3 is built from 13 residues. The J segment lost 3 bases and the V segment lost 10 bases, leaving 7 bases of the junction unmatched. The CDR3 coding sequence is TGTGCCACCACGACAGGGGGGGGCTACGAGCAGTACTTC. It is translated as CATTTGGGYEQYF.

This clonotype showed up just a few times. The J gene is TRBJ1-5, the V gene TRBV19; weak D call: TRBD1 (5 bases). CDR1 and CDR2 (germline): LNHDA, SQIVND (reference sequence). Trimming left V 4 bases short and J 3 bases short, with 10 bases between. This CDR3 has 14 residues. DNA for the CDR3: TGTGCCAGTAGTAAGGGGCCCGTCAATCAGCCCCAGCATTTT. This codes for CASSKGPVNQPQHF.

This clonotype was observed a few times. The chain joins TRBV19 to TRBJ2-7; tentatively, D is TRBD1 (6 bases). The CDR3 consists of 14 residues. Germline V gene lookup returns CDR1 LNHDA and CDR2 SQIVND (reference sequence). Trimming removed 6 bases at V and 3 bases at J, with 15 bases between. CDR3 protein: CASRMGAGVYEQYF. The CDR3 bases are TGTGCCAGTAGAATGGGAGCAGGGGTCTACGAGCAGTACTTC. The entire variable domain, with the rest obtained from reference TRBV19 and TRBJ2-7, is as follows: DGGITQSPKYLFRKEGQNVTLSCEQNLNHDAMYWYRQDPGQGLRLIYYSQIVNDFQKGDIAEGYSVSREKKESFPLTVTSAQKNPTAFYLCASRMGAGVYEQYFGPGTRLTVT.

This clonotype has ten or more counts. The genes are TRBV7-8 and TRBJ2-7, with D unresolved. Germline-derived CDR1 and CDR2 are SGHVS and FQNEAQ. CDR3 size: 14 residues. V dropped 1 base and J dropped 1 base, with 8 bases sitting between them. The CDR3, as DNA: TGTGCCAGCAGCTTAGATACTGCTTCCTACGAGCAGTACTTC. Its translation: CASSLDTASYEQYF.